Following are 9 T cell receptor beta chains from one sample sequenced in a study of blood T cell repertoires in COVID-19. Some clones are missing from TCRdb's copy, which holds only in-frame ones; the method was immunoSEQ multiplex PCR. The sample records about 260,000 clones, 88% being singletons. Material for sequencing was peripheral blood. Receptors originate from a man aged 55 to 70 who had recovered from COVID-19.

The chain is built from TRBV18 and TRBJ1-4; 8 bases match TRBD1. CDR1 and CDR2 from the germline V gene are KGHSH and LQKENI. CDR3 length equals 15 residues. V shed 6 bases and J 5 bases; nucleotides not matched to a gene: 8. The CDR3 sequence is CASSLRTGPNEKLFF. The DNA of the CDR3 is TGTGCCAGCTCCCTCCGGACAGGGCCCAATGAAAAACTGTTTTTT. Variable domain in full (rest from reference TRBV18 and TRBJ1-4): NAGVMQNPRHLVRRRGQEARLRCSPMKGHSHVYWYRQLPEEGLKFMVYLQKENIIDESGMPKERFSAEFPKEGPSILRIQQVVRGDSAAYFCASSLRTGPNEKLFFGSGTQLSVL.

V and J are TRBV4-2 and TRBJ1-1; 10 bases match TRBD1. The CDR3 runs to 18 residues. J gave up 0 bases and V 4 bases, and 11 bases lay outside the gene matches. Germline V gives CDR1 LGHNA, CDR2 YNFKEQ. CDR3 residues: CASSRNRGTGALNTEAFF. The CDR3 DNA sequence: TGTGCCAGCAGCCGGAATCGGGGGACAGGGGCCTTGAACACTGAAGCTTTCTTT.

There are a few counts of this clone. The CDR3 DNA reads TGTGCCAGCAGCTTAAACCCCTCTACAGGTTTGCGTGGAAACACCATATATTTT. Translating gives CASSLNPSTGLRGNTIYF. V gene TRBV7-2 combines with J gene TRBJ1-3; D is perhaps TRBD1 (5 bases). The CDR3 spans 18 residues. Germline CDR1 reads SGHTA; CDR2 reads FQGNSA. Trimming pared 2 bases from V and 3 bases from J, leaving 20 bases between.

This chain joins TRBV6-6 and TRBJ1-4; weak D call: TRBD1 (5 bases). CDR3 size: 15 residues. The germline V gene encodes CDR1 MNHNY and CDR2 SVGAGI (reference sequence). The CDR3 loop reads CATRRDSSSNEKLFF. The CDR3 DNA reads TGTGCGACTCGAAGGGACTCTTCATCTAATGAAAAACTGTTTTTT.

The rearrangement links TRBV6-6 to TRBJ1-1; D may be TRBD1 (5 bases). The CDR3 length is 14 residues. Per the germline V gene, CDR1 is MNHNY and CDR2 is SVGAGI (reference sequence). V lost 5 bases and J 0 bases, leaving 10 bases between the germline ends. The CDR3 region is CASSKTAMNTEAFF. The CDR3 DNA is TGTGCCAGCAGTAAGACAGCTATGAACACTGAAGCTTTCTTT.

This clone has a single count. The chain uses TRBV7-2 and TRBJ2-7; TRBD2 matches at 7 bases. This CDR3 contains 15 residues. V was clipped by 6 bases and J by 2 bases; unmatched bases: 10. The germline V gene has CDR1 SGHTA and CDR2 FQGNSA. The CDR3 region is CASSYRTSHPYEQYF. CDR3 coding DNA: TGTGCCAGCAGTTATCGGACTAGTCACCCCTACGAGCAGTACTTC. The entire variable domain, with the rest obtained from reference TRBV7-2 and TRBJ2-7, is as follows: GAGVSQSPSNKVTEKGKDVELRCDPISGHTALYWYRQSLGQGLEFLIYFQGNSAPDKSGLPSDRFSAERTGGSVSTLTIQRTQQEDSAVYLCASSYRTSHPYEQYFGPGTRLTVT.

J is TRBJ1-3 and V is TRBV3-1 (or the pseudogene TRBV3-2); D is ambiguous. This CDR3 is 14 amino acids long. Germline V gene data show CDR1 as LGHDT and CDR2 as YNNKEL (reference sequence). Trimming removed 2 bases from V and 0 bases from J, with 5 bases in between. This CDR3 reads CASSQSFSGNTIYF. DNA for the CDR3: TGTGCCAGCAGCCAATCGTTCTCTGGAAACACCATATATTTT.

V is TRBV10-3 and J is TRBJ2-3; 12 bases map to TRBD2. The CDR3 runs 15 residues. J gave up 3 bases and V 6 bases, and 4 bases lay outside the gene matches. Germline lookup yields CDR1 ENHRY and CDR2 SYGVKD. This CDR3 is CAISPTSGGTDTQYF. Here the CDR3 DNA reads TGTGCCATCAGCCCGACTAGCGGGGGAACAGATACGCAGTATTTT.

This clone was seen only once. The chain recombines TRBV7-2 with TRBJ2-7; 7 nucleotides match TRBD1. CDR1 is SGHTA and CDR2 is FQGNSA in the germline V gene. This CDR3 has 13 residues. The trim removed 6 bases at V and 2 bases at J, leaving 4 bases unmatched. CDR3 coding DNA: TGTGCCAGCAGGTACCAGGGGGCCTACGAGCAGTACTTC. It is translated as CASRYQGAYEQYF.